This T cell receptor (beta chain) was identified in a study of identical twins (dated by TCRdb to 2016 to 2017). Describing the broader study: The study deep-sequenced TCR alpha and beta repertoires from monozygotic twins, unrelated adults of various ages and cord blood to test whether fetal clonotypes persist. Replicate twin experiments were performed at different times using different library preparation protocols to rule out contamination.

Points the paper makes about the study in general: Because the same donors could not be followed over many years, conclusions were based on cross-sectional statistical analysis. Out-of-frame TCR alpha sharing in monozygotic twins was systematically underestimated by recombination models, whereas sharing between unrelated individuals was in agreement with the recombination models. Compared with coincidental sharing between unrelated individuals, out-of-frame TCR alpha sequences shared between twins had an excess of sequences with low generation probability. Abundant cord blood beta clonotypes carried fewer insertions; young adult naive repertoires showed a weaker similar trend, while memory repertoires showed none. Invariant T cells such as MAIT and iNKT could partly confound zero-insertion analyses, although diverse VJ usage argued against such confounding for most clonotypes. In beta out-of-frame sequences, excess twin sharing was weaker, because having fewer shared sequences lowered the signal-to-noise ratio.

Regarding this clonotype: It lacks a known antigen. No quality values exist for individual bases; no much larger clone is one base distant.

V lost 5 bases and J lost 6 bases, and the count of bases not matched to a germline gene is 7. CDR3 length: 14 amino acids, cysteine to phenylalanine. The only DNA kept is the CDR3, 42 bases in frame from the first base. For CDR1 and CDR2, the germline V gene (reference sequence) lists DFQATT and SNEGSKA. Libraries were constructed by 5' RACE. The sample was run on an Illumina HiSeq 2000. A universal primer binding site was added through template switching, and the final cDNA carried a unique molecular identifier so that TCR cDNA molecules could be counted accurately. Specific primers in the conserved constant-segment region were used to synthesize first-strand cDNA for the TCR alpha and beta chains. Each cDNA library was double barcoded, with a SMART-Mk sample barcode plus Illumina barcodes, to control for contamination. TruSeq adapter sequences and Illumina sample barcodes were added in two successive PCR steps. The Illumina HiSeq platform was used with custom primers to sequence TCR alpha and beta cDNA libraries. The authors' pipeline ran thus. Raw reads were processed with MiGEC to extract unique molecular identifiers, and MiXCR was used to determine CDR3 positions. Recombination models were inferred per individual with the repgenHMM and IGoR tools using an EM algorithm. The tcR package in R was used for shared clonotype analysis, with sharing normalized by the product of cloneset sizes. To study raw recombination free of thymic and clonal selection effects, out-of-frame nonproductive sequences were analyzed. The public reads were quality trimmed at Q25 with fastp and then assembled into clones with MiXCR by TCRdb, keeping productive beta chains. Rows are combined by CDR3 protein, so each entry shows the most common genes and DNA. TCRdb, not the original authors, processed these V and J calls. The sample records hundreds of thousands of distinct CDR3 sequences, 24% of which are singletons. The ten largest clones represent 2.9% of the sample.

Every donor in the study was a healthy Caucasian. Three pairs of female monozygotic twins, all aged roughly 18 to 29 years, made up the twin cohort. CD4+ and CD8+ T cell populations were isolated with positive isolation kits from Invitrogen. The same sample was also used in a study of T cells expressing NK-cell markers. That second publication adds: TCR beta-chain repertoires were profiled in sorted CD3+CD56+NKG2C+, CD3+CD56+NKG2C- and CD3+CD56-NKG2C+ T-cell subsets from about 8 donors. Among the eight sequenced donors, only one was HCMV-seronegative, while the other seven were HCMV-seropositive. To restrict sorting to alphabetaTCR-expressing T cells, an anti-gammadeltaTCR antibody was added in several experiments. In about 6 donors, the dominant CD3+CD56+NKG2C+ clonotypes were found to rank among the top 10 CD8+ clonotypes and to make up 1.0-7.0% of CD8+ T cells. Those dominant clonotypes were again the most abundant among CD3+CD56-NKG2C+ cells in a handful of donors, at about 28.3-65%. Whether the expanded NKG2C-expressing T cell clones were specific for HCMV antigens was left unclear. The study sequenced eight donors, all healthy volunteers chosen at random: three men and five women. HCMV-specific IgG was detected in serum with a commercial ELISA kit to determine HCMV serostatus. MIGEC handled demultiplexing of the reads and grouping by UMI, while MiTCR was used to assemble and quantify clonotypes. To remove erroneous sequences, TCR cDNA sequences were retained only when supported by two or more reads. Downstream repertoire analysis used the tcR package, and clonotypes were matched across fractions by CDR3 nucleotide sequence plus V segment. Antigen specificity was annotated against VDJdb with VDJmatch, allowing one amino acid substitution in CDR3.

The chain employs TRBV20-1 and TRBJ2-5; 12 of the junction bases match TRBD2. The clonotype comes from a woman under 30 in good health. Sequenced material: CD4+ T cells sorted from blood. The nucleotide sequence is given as TGCAGTGCTTGGGGACTAGCGGGCGGACAGACCCAGTACTTC. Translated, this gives CSAWGLAGGQTQYF.